Below are 13 T cell receptor beta chains sequenced from a single sample in a study of blood T cell repertoires in COVID-19. Libraries were prepared by immunoSEQ multiplex PCR; TCRdb keeps only in-frame clonotypes and omits some of them. The data hold about 250,000 clones, with around 90% observed a single time. Sequencing input: peripheral blood. These receptors originate from a woman aged 40 to 50 who had recovered from COVID-19.

This chain uses TRBV5-1 with TRBJ2-3; 11 nucleotides match TRBD2. Trimming removed 2 bases from V and 5 bases from J; junction bases left unmatched: 1. CDR3 length equals 14 residues. In germline, CDR1 is SGHRS, CDR2 YFSETQ. The CDR3, as DNA: TGCGCCAGCAGCTTTAGCGGGAGGGAAGATACGCAGTATTTT. It is translated as CASSFSGREDTQYF.

The CDR3 loop reads CASSPGQSFHEQFF. The CDR3 DNA sequence: TGCGCCAGCAGCCCCGGTCAATCATTTCATGAGCAGTTCTTC. The rearrangement uses TRBV5-1 and TRBJ2-1; D not resolved. Germline CDR1 and CDR2: SGHRS and YFSETQ. The V gene lost 4 bases and the J gene lost 8 bases, with 16 bases spanning the gap. The CDR3 has 14 residues. Full variable domain (outside the CDR3, taken from reference TRBV5-1 and TRBJ2-1): KAGVTQTPRYLIKTRGQQVTLSCSPISGHRSVSWYQQTPGQGLQFLFEYFSETQRNKGNFPGRFSGRQFSNSRSEMNVSTLELGDSALYLCASSPGQSFHEQFFGPGTRLTVL.

The genes are TRBV2 and TRBJ1-2; D not resolved. V lost 3 bases and J 8 bases, leaving 13 bases between the germline ends. Germline lookup yields CDR1 SNHLY and CDR2 FYNNEI. The CDR3 is made up of 13 amino acids. As DNA, the CDR3 is TGTGCCAGCAGTGACGGAGGGAACCCGGGCTACACCTTC. This codes for CASSDGGNPGYTF.

This chain connects TRBV10-3 to TRBJ1-5, with a weak D call TRBD1 (5 bases). The CDR3 contains 13 residues. Germline V CDR1 and CDR2: ENHRY, SYGVKD. Between the trimmed V and J ends, which lost 11 bases and 1 base, there was a span of 12 bases. CDR3 loop: CASAQESNQPQHF. The CDR3 region has the DNA TGTGCCTCAGCACAGGAGAGCAATCAGCCCCAGCATTTT.

CDR3 DNA sequence: TGTGCCAGCAGCACCTCCTCCGGACTAGCGGGAGGGCCCAACACCGGGGAGCTGTTTTTT. Encoded protein: CASSTSSGLAGGPNTGELFF. The chain couples TRBV4-2 to TRBJ2-2, with 15 bases aligning to TRBD2. Losses at the gene ends were 5 bases for V and 2 bases for J; bases not matched to a gene: 12. This CDR3 has 20 residues. Germline CDR1 reads LGHNA; CDR2 reads YNFKEQ.

The chain joins TRBV6-5 to TRBJ1-1; D is uncertain. Trimming pared 4 bases from V and 0 bases from J, leaving 9 bases between. This CDR3 has 14 residues. Germline CDR1 reads MNHEY; CDR2 reads SVGAGI. As DNA, the CDR3 is TGTGCCAGCAGTTCACCAGGTATGAACACTGAAGCTTTCTTT. This encodes CASSSPGMNTEAFF.

The chain couples TRBV9 to TRBJ2-2; 12 bases align to TRBD1. Trimming took 4 bases from V and 4 from J; bases not matched to a gene: 5. CDR3 length equals 16 residues. From germline, CDR1 is SGDLS and CDR2 YYNGEE. The CDR3 loop reads CASSKGQGATTGELFF. CDR3 nucleotides: TGTGCCAGCAGCAAGGGACAGGGGGCTACCACCGGGGAGCTGTTTTTT.

This clone was seen more than once but under ten times. This chain connects TRBV30 to TRBJ2-1; the D gene is possibly TRBD2 (6 bases). The CDR3 runs to 14 residues. V dropped 0 bases and J dropped 6 bases, with 12 bases sitting between them. Germline V gene data show CDR1 as GTSNPN and CDR2 as SVGIG (reference sequence). DNA for the CDR3: TGTGCCTGGAGTGTAACGGGTAGCGGCAATGAGCAGTTCTTC. This translates into CAWSVTGSGNEQFF. The whole variable domain, filled in from reference TRBV30 and TRBJ2-1, reads SQTIHQWPATLVQPVGSPLSLECTVEGTSNPNLYWYRQAAGRGLQLLFYSVGIGQISSEVPQNLSASRPQDRQFILSSKKLLLSDSGFYLCAWSVTGSGNEQFFGPGTRLTVL.

This chain uses TRBV5-1 with TRBJ2-5; 8 nucleotides line up with TRBD2. This CDR3 has 16 amino acids. Germline trimming cut 2 bases from V and 2 bases from J; bases unmatched to any gene: 8. The V gene's germline CDR1 is SGHRS and CDR2 YFSETQ. The CDR3 reads CASSFGGSGTQETQYF. CDR3 nucleotides: TGCGCCAGCAGCTTCGGGGGTAGCGGGACACAAGAGACCCAGTACTTC.

This chain uses TRBV5-4 with TRBJ2-3; 9 bases are a match to TRBD2. The ends lost 4 bases at V and 1 base at J; junction bases unmatched: 4. The CDR3 loop spans 15 amino acids. CDR1 and CDR2 (germline): SGHNT, YYREEE (reference sequence). In DNA, the CDR3 is TGTGCCAGCAGCAAAACTAGCGGGCGCACAGATACGCAGTATTTT. Amino acids: CASSKTSGRTDTQYF.

The chain joins TRBV18 to TRBJ1-2; weak D call: TRBD1 (6 bases). CDR3 length equals 15 residues. Germline V gives CDR1 KGHSH, CDR2 LQKENI. Trimming removed 4 bases from V and 3 bases from J, with 15 bases in between. The CDR3 spells CASSLKQTGDYGYTF. The CDR3 DNA is TGTGCCAGCTCACTCAAACAGACAGGAGACTATGGCTACACCTTC.

A note on this clone: Within the sample, other DNA sequences also encode this same CDR3. The J gene is TRBJ2-7, the V gene TRBV12-3 or TRBV12-4; D is uncertain. The V and J ends lost 3 bases and 7 bases respectively, with 7 bases between them. There are 11 residues in the CDR3. The CDR3 DNA follows: TGTGCCAGCAGTTTCCTAGTAGAGCAGTACTTC. This translates into CASSFLVEQYF.

This clone was seen once. One junction end does not reproduce the germline sequence, and a read error may be involved. The chain recombines TRBV7-7 with TRBJ1-1; the match to TRBD1 covers 7 bases. CDR1 is SSHAT and CDR2 is FNYEAQ in the germline V gene (reference sequence). This CDR3 has 18 amino acids. The CDR3 protein is CASSGFTTGNYLNTEAFF. CDR3 nucleotide sequence: TGTGCTAGCAGCGGATTCACGACAGGGAATTATTTGAACACTGAAGCTTTCTTT.